The next 8 T cell receptor beta chains were all read from a single sample in a study of graft-versus-host responses after intestinal transplantation. No antigen has been identified for these receptors. Clones were sequenced by immunoSEQ multiplex PCR, and TCRdb holds only the in-frame ones, with some missing. The table lists around 40,000 clones, 94% of them singletons. Sequenced material: unstimulated CD4+ T cells sorted from spleen or lymph node cells, taken before transplant. Receptors were obtained from a human donor who was the organ donor for an intestinal transplant.

The chain combines TRBV5-1 with TRBJ1-1; perhaps TRBD1 as D (5 bases). The CDR3 is 14 amino acids. The germline V gene encodes CDR1 SGHRS and CDR2 YFSETQ. Trimming took off 0 bases at V and 4 bases at J, with 10 bases between the two ends. The CDR3 loop is CASSLERGLTEAFF. The CDR3 bases are TGCGCCAGCAGCTTGGAGAGGGGACTCACTGAAGCTTTCTTT. The full variable domain, rest sourced from reference TRBV5-1 and TRBJ1-1, is KAGVTQTPRYLIKTRGQQVTLSCSPISGHRSVSWYQQTPGQGLQFLFEYFSETQRNKGNFPGRFSGRQFSNSRSEMNVSTLELGDSALYLCASSLERGLTEAFFGQGTRLTVV.

The count of this clone is one. The chain uses TRBV13 and TRBJ1-4; tentatively, D is TRBD1 (5 bases). CDR3 length: 15 amino acids. The ends were cut back, 5 bases at V and 0 bases at J, with 10 bases in the middle. From germline, CDR1 is PRHDT and CDR2 FYEKMQ (reference sequence). The CDR3 sequence: CASSRGHATNEKLFF. The CDR3, as DNA: TGTGCCAGCAGCCGCGGACACGCAACTAATGAAAAACTGTTTTTT.

Concerning this clone: This specimen includes other DNA sequences encoding the same CDR3. The chain uses TRBV27 and TRBJ1-6; D is ambiguous. Germline CDR1 is MNHEY and CDR2 is SMNVEV (reference sequence). The CDR3 covers 16 residues. Trimming removed 0 bases at V and 7 bases at J, with 13 bases between. The DNA for the CDR3 is TGTGCCAGCAGTTTATCGTCTAGGGTTGGAAATTCACCCCTCCACTTT. Its translation is CASSLSSRVGNSPLHF.

The gene calls are TRBV5-6 and TRBJ2-5; TRBD2 matches 13 bases. V was clipped by 2 bases and J by 2 bases; unmatched bases: 0. CDR1 and CDR2 (germline): SGHDT, YYEEEE. The CDR3 length is 15 residues. The CDR3 region has the DNA TGTGCCAGCAGCTTACTAGCGGGGGGGCAAGAGACCCAGTACTTC. This sequence encodes CASSLLAGGQETQYF.

Written as DNA, the CDR3 is TGCGCCAGCAGCTACGGACGGCTAGGAGAGACCCAGTACTTC. Residues: CASSYGRLGETQYF. The chain uses TRBV5-1 and TRBJ2-5; D not resolved. Germline V lookup: CDR1 SGHRS, CDR2 YFSETQ. CDR3 length equals 14 residues. Trimming shortened V by 3 bases and J by 4 bases, and 13 bases separated the two germline ends.

V usage is TRBV7-3 and J usage is TRBJ2-5; the D is unclear. CDR3 length equals 14 residues. Germline-derived CDR1 and CDR2 are SGHTA and FQGTGA. V lost 3 bases to trimming and J lost 7 bases, with 15 bases between them. In nucleotides, the CDR3 is TGTGCCAGCAGCTTGAACGGCCCGACTTCGACCCAGTACTTC. Translated: CASSLNGPTSTQYF. Full variable domain (rest looked up from reference TRBV7-3 and TRBJ2-5): GAGVSQTPSNKVTEKGKYVELRCDPISGHTALYWYRQSLGQGPEFLIYFQGTGAADDSGLPNDRFFAVRPEGSVSTLKIQRTERGDSAVYLCASSLNGPTSTQYFGPGTRLLVL.

In nucleotides, the CDR3 is TGTGCCAGCAGTTACGGGACAGGGGGCGTTTTTGAGCAGTACTTC. It codes for CASSYGTGGVFEQYF. The rearrangement uses TRBV6-5 and TRBJ2-7, with TRBD1 matching over 12 bases. From germline, CDR1 is MNHEY and CDR2 SVGAGI. V lost 2 bases, J lost 7 bases, and 6 bases stayed unmatched. The CDR3 runs to 15 residues.

The DNA of the CDR3 is TGTGCCAGCTCACCTTTACCGGGACAGGGGCTGTCTGGGGCCAACGTCCTGACTTTC. It specifies CASSPLPGQGLSGANVLTF. The chain carries TRBV18 and TRBJ2-6, with 10 bases that match TRBD1. Germline CDR1 reads KGHSH; CDR2 reads LQKENI. The junction had 9 bases not matched to a gene; V was cut back by 3 bases and J by 1 base. This CDR3 has 19 amino acids.